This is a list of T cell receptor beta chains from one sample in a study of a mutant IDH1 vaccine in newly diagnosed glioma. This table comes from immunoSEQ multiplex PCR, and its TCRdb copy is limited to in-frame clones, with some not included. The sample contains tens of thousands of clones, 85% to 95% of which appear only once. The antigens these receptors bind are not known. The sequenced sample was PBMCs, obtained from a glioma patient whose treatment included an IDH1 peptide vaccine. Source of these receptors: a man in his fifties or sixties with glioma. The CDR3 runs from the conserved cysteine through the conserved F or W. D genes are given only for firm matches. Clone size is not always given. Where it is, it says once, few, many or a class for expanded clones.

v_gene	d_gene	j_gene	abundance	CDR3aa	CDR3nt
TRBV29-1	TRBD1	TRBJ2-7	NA	CSVGGLTGSSYEQYF	TGCAGCGTTGGCGGATTGACAGGGTCATCCTACGAGCAGTACTTC
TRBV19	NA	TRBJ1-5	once	CASSIIFRQVWSNQPQHF	TGTGCCAGTAGTATAATTTTCAGACAGGTGTGGAGCAATCAGCCCCAGCATTTT
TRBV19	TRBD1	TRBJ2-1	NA	CASSPLTGRSYNEQFF	TGTGCCAGTAGTCCCCTGACAGGGCGGTCCTACAATGAGCAGTTCTTC
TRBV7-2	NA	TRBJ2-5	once	CASSLLVETQYF	TGTGCCAGCAGCTTACTGGTAGAGACCCAGTACTTC
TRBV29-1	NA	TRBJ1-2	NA	CSVALGLNYGYTF	TGCAGCGTTGCCCTAGGGCTAAACTATGGCTACACCTTC
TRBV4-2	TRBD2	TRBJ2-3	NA	CASSQDRSPSGPPWYF	TGTGCCAGCAGCCAAGATCGCTCGCCTAGCGGTCCTCCGTGGTATTTT
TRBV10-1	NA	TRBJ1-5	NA	CASSENSNQPQHF	TGCGCCAGCAGTGAGAATAGCAATCAGCCCCAGCATTTT
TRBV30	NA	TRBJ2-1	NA	CARRGAGYNEQFF	TGTGCCCGCCGAGGGGCAGGGTACAATGAGCAGTTCTTC
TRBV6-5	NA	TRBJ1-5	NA	CASSVGGINQPQHF	TGTGCCAGCAGTGTGGGAGGGATCAATCAGCCCCAGCATTTT
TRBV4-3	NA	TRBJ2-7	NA	CASSSNYEQYF	TGCGCCAGCAGCTCGAACTACGAGCAGTACTTC
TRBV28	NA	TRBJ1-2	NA	CASSRAAYGYTF	TGTGCCAGCAGTAGGGCAGCCTATGGCTACACCTTC
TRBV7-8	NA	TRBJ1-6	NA	CASSLFQDNSPLHF	TGTGCCAGCAGCTTATTCCAGGATAATTCACCCCTCCACTTT
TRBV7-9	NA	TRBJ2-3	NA	CASSLELGGPGDTQYF	TGTGCCAGCAGCCTAGAACTGGGGGGGCCCGGAGATACGCAGTATTTT
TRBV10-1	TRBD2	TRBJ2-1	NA	CASSERASGGNEQFF	TGCGCCAGCAGTGAGCGGGCTAGCGGGGGGAATGAGCAGTTCTTC
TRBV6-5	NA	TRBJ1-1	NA	CASRHNTGPNTEAFF	TGTGCCAGCAGACACAACACAGGGCCGAACACTGAAGCTTTCTTT
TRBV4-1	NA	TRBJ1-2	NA	CASSQVKGAHNYGYTF	TGCGCCAGCAGCCAAGTCAAGGGTGCACATAACTATGGCTACACCTTC
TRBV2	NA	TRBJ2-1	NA	CALGAMFEQFF	TGTGCCTTAGGGGCGATGTTTGAGCAGTTCTTC
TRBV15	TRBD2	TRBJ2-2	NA	CATSRVGGANTGELFF	TGTGCCACCAGCAGAGTTGGGGGGGCGAACACCGGGGAGCTGTTTTTT
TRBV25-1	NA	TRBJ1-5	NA	CASSTSGGNQPQHF	NA
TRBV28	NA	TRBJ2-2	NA	CASSFGSAELFF	TGTGCCAGCAGTTTCGGGTCAGCCGAGCTGTTTTTT
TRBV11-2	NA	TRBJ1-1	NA	CASSLGGMNTEAFF	TGTGCCAGCAGCCTAGGGGGTATGAACACTGAAGCTTTCTTT
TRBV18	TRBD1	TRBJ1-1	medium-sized	CASSPFRDRAGSTEAFF	TGTGCCAGCTCACCATTCCGGGACAGAGCCGGGAGCACTGAAGCTTTCTTT
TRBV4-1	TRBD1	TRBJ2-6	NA	CASSRGQGVSGANVLTF	TGCGCCAGCAGCAGGGGACAGGGAGTCTCTGGGGCCAACGTCCTGACTTTC
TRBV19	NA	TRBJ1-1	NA	CASSRGPNTEAFF	TGTGCCAGTAGTAGGGGACCTAACACTGAAGCTTTCTTT
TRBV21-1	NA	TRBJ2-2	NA	CASRRTVNTGELFF	TGTGCCAGCAGACGGACAGTGAACACCGGGGAGCTGTTTTTT
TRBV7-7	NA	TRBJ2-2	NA	CASSLLTGTNTGELFF	TGTGCTAGCAGCCTATTGACGGGGACGAACACCGGGGAGCTGTTTTTT
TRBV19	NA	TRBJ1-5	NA	CASRGGLGEGGHQPQHF	TGTGCCAGTAGGGGAGGGTTAGGGGAAGGGGGTCATCAGCCCCAGCATTTT
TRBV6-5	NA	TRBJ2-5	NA	CASSVPGAETQYF	TGTGCCAGCAGTGTACCAGGGGCGGAGACCCAGTACTTC
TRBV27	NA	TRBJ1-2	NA	CASSLGREGYGYTF	TGTGCCAGCAGTTTAGGCAGGGAGGGCTATGGCTACACCTTC
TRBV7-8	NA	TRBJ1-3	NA	CASRGQRRGMNSGNTIYF	TGTGCCAGCCGTGGACAGCGAAGAGGGATGAACTCTGGAAACACCATATATTTT
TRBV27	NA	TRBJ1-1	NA	CASPGGGWCTEAFF	TGTGCCAGCCCCGGGGGGGGGTGGTGTACTGAAGCTTTCTTT
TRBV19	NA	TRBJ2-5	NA	CASTGFGTQYF	TGTGCCAGTACAGGGTTCGGGACCCAGTACTTC
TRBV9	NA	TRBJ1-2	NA	CASSVDSREHGYTF	TGTGCCAGCAGCGTGGACAGCAGAGAACATGGCTACACCTTC
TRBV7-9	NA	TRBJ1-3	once	CASSSGGLYWDTIYF	TGTGCCAGCAGCTCAGGAGGACTTTATTGGGACACCATATATTTT
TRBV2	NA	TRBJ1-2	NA	CASAAGSLGYTF	TGTGCCAGCGCAGCAGGAAGTCTTGGCTACACCTTC
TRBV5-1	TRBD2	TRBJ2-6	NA	CASSLTSGTSGANVLTF	TGCGCCAGCAGCTTGACTAGCGGGACCTCTGGGGCCAACGTCCTGACTTTC
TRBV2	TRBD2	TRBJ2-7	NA	CASSMDSPGLAGDQYF	TGTGCCAGCAGTATGGACAGCCCGGGACTAGCGGGAGATCAGTACTTC